The 18 T cell receptor beta chains presented below share a single source sample, sequenced in a study of human T cells and chemical hapten exposure. Time point of the sample: pre-sensitization, week 0. The treatment is: therapeutic diphenylcyclopropenone sensitization with weekly scalp DPC. MiXCR, applied by TCRdb to the RACE reads, yields one record per CDR3 protein. The table records 95,000 to 150,000 distinct CDR3 sequences, approximately 13% of them present only once. The specimen was whole blood, collected in connection with sensitization to the hapten diphenylcyclopropenone (DPC). The receptors derive from a woman younger than 30 with alopecia areata. Some clones in this sample may be carry-over from other donors' samples.

The CDR3 DNA reads as TGTGCCAGCAGCGTAGCTACTGGCAGGGGGTTTGTTGGCACCGGGGAGCTGTTTTTT. Amino acid sequence: CASSVATGRGFVGTGELFF. The genes are TRBV9 and TRBJ2-2; TRBD1 matches at 7 bases. CDR3 length equals 19 residues. Germline V gene lookup returns CDR1 SGDLS and CDR2 YYNGEE. Trimming at V came to 0 bases and at J to 4 bases, leaving 15 bases not matched to a gene. The whole variable domain, filled in from reference TRBV9 and TRBJ2-2, reads DSGVTQTPKHLITATGQRVTLRCSPRSGDLSVYWYQQSLDQGLQFLIQYYNGEERAKGNILERFSAQQFPDLHSELNLSSLELGDSALYFCASSVATGRGFVGTGELFFGEGSRLTVL.

The table lists this clonotype with many counts. The genes are TRBV11-2 and TRBJ2-3; D remains ambiguous. V was shortened by 0 bases and J by 4 bases, with 5 bases between the two germline ends. The CDR3 sequence is 13 residues long. CDR1 SGHAT and CDR2 FQNNGV come from the germline V gene. In DNA, the CDR3 is TGTGCCAGCAGCTTAGAGCTCCCAGATACGCAGTATTTT. It specifies CASSLELPDTQYF.

This sequence joins TRBV4-3 and TRBJ1-2; D is possibly TRBD1 (6 bases). CDR1 and CDR2 from the germline V gene are LGHNA and YSLEER. V was trimmed by 5 bases and J by 4 bases, leaving 17 bases between them. The CDR3 contains 15 residues. The CDR3 loop reads CASSTRPGQSYGYTF. The CDR3, as DNA: TGCGCCAGCAGCACTAGGCCCGGACAGAGCTATGGCTACACCTTC.

The gene calls are TRBV7-2 and TRBJ1-4; D not resolved. The length of the CDR3 is 12 residues. Trimming pared 1 base from V and 7 bases from J, leaving 4 bases between. Germline V gives CDR1 SGHTA, CDR2 FQGNSA. The CDR3 DNA reads as TGTGCCAGCAGCTTAGTAGGTGAAAAACTGTTTTTT. Its protein product is CASSLVGEKLFF.

The chain uses TRBV6-5 and TRBJ1-1; TRBD1 matches 7 bases. CDR1 MNHEY and CDR2 SVGAGI come from the germline V gene. CDR3 length equals 15 residues. The V gene end was trimmed by 3 bases and the J gene end by 5 bases; junction bases not matched to a gene: 9. The DNA of the CDR3 is TGTGCCAGCAGTTATTCGACAGGGCCCGGGACTGAAGCTTTCTTT. Translation gives CASSYSTGPGTEAFF.

This clonotype was seen a handful of times. The chain uses TRBV12-3 or TRBV12-4 and TRBJ2-3; D remains ambiguous. The CDR3 is 13 residues long. Trimming took off 6 bases at V and 1 base at J, with 8 bases between the two ends. CDR3 coding DNA: TGTGCCAGCAGGCTGACTGGCACAGATACGCAGTATTTT. Encoded protein: CASRLTGTDTQYF.

This chain connects TRBV27 to TRBJ2-7; 7 bases align to TRBD1. The ends lost 2 bases at V and 0 bases at J; junction bases unmatched: 4. Germline V gene sequence: CDR1 MNHEY, CDR2 SMNVEV (reference sequence). The CDR3 loop spans 15 amino acids. CDR3 DNA: TGTGCCAGCAGTTTAGACAGGGTAGCCTCCTACGAGCAGTACTTC. It encodes CASSLDRVASYEQYF.

V usage is TRBV19 and J usage is TRBJ2-1; 10 nucleotides line up with TRBD1. Per germline, CDR1 LNHDA and CDR2 SQIVND (reference sequence). V was clipped by 5 bases and J by 6 bases; unmatched bases: 7. This CDR3 is built from 15 residues. In DNA form, the CDR3 reads TGTGCCAGTAGTCTTGGGACAGGGGTCCCCAATGAGCAGTTCTTC. It specifies CASSLGTGVPNEQFF.

This clonotype was picked up a small number of times. This sequence joins TRBV19 and TRBJ1-4; 7 bases align to TRBD1. With V trimmed by 3 bases and J by 2 bases, 3 bases remained unmatched. The germline V gene has CDR1 LNHDA and CDR2 SQIVND (reference sequence). This CDR3 comprises 15 residues. The CDR3 nucleotides read TGTGCCAGTAGTATGACGGGACAGACTAATGAAAAACTGTTTTTT. It yields the protein CASSMTGQTNEKLFF. Using reference TRBV19 and TRBJ1-4 for the parts outside the CDR3, the full variable domain is DGGITQSPKYLFRKEGQNVTLSCEQNLNHDAMYWYRQDPGQGLRLIYYSQIVNDFQKGDIAEGYSVSREKKESFPLTVTSAQKNPTAFYLCASSMTGQTNEKLFFGSGTQLSVL.

In the case of this clonotype: A much larger clone sits a single nucleotide away, making a read error possible. This chain connects TRBV20-1 to TRBJ2-3; TRBD2 matches at 7 bases. The CDR3 runs 16 residues. CDR1 DFQATT and CDR2 SNEGSKA come from the germline V gene (reference sequence). The CDR3 loop is CSTRRGGGTSTDTQYF. CDR3 bases: TGCAGTACTAGACGCGGGGGAGGTACTAGCACAGATACGCAGTATTTT.

CDR3 nucleotide sequence: TGTGCCATCAGGGCAGGGGACGGGTTTAATGAGCAGTTCTTC. Its protein is CAIRAGDGFNEQFF. J is TRBJ2-1 and V is TRBV10-3; TRBD1 is a possible D gene (6 bases). Deletions cut 6 bases from V and 7 bases from J, with 16 bases between. The CDR3 consists of 14 residues. Looked up from germline, CDR1 is ENHRY and CDR2 is SYGVKD.

There are many counts of this clonotype. J is TRBJ2-7 and V is TRBV20-1; D perhaps matches TRBD2 (5 bases). Germline V gives CDR1 DFQATT, CDR2 SNEGSKA (reference sequence). The CDR3 contains 12 residues. Trimming took 5 bases from V and 3 from J, leaving 11 bases between them. CDR3 bases: TGCAGTGCTCTTGGACGGGACTACGAGCAGTACTTC. It yields the protein CSALGRDYEQYF.

The chain links TRBV18 to TRBJ1-6; TRBD1 is a possible D gene (5 bases). The germline V gene has CDR1 KGHSH and CDR2 LQKENI. Trimming took 5 bases from V and 6 from J, leaving 20 bases between them. CDR3 length: 17 residues. CDR3 loop: CASSYTSGGTVNSPLHF. As DNA, the CDR3 is TGTGCCAGCTCATATACCTCTGGCGGGACGGTTAATTCACCCCTCCACTTT. Full variable domain (remainder filled in from reference TRBV18 and TRBJ1-6): NAGVMQNPRHLVRRRGQEARLRCSPMKGHSHVYWYRQLPEEGLKFMVYLQKENIIDESGMPKERFSAEFPKEGPSILRIQQVVRGDSAAYFCASSYTSGGTVNSPLHFGNGTRLTVT.

This clonotype was picked up many times. J is TRBJ2-7 and V is TRBV25-1; no firm D call. Trimming cost V 2 bases and J 2 bases, with 10 bases left between them. In germline, CDR1 is MGHDK, CDR2 SYGVNS. CDR3 length: 14 amino acids. The CDR3 loop reads CASSESRAAYEQYF. The DNA of the CDR3 is TGTGCCAGCAGTGAAAGTAGGGCTGCCTACGAGCAGTACTTC.

This clonotype occurred many times. Here the CDR3 reads CASSQEDGDRGEKLFF. The CDR3 DNA reads TGCGCCAGCAGCCAAGAGGATGGGGACAGGGGTGAAAAACTGTTTTTT. The chain uses TRBV4-3 and TRBJ1-4; TRBD1 agrees at 10 bases. Germline-derived CDR1 and CDR2 are LGHNA and YSLEER. V was clipped by 0 bases and J by 7 bases; unmatched bases: 5. This CDR3 contains 16 residues.

This clonotype turned up a few times. The J gene is TRBJ2-2, the V gene TRBV7-9; 8 nucleotides agree with TRBD1. The CDR3 has 13 residues. Germline-derived CDR1 and CDR2 are SEHNR and FQNEAQ (reference sequence). J lost 6 bases, V lost 6 bases, and 3 bases had no gene match. The CDR3 loop is CASRSGGPGELFF. In DNA, the CDR3 is TGTGCCAGCAGATCAGGGGGCCCCGGGGAGCTGTTTTTT.

The chain couples TRBV24-1 to TRBJ2-5; 9 positions match TRBD1. CDR3 length equals 14 residues. The V gene's germline CDR1 is KGHDR and CDR2 SFDVKD. The V segment lost 5 bases and the J segment 7 bases; nucleotides outside the gene matches: 7. The CDR3 coding sequence is TGTGCCACCAGTGCCACAGGGGGCGCGGGGACCCAGTACTTC. Its protein product is CATSATGGAGTQYF.

There are a few counts of this clonotype. V is TRBV20-1 and J is TRBJ1-4, with D maybe TRBD1 (6 bases). CDR3 length: 12 amino acids. Germline values: CDR1 DFQATT, CDR2 SNEGSKA (reference sequence). Trimming removed 5 bases at V and 7 bases at J, with 11 bases between. The CDR3 spells CSAFMDSEKLFF. Written as DNA, the CDR3 is TGCAGTGCTTTCATGGACAGTGAAAAACTGTTTTTT.